The clone carrying this T cell receptor (beta chain) turned up a few times. This sample was included in a study of cytomegalovirus exposure and HLA in healthy donors. A multiplex PCR was run with 60 Vbeta primers and 13 Jbeta primers. Sequenced by immunoSEQ multiplex PCR; TCRdb stores in-frame clones only, minus some. The table lists around 97,000 clones, 75% to 85% of them singletons, with 10% to 13% in the top ten. Per the germline V gene, CDR1 is LNHDA and CDR2 is SQIVND (reference sequence). The CDR3 contains 13 residues. V shed 5 bases and J shed 1 base, with 8 bases lying between them. The sequence came from a woman aged 18-35 years in good health and CMV-seropositive. Input material: PBMCs. The V and J genes are TRBV19 and TRBJ1-1; D is possibly TRBD1 (5 bases). CDR3 nucleotide sequence: TGTGCCAGTAGTGGGGCATGGAACACTGAAGCTTTCTTT. Translating gives CASSGAWNTEAFF.